This passage covers 21 T cell receptor beta chains from one sample sequenced in a study of T cells after yellow fever vaccination. MiXCR was run by TCRdb on the 5' RACE reads, yielding one entry per CDR3 protein. This sample yields tens of thousands of distinct CDR3 sequences, of which around 7% are seen a single time; approximately 31% belongs to the top ten. The sample here was CD8+ T cells sorted from PBMCs, taken 9 to 11 days after the first yellow fever vaccination. The receptor source for this set is a man aged 18 to 30 who received the YFV17D yellow fever vaccine.

The chain joins TRBV11-2 to TRBJ2-1; 8 positions agree with TRBD2. CDR1 SGHAT and CDR2 FQNNGV come from the germline V gene. This CDR3 spans 14 amino acids. V was pared by 5 bases and J by 7 bases, with 7 bases of the junction left unmatched. The CDR3 DNA reads TGTGCCAGCAGCAGGGGCGGGGGGACGAATGAGCAGTTCTTC. Residues: CASSRGGGTNEQFF.

This clonotype was observed many times. The chain uses TRBV6-5 and TRBJ2-1; D may be TRBD1 or TRBD2 (5 bases each). The V end was cut by 0 bases, the J end by 4 bases, with 13 bases between. Germline-derived CDR1 and CDR2 are MNHEY and SVGAGI. This CDR3 region has 16 residues. The CDR3 region has the DNA TGTGCCAGCAGTTACTCGATGGGGACGACATACAATGAGCAGTTCTTC. Its translation is CASSYSMGTTYNEQFF.

The chain employs TRBV7-2 and TRBJ2-1; D not certain. Per germline, CDR1 SGHTA and CDR2 FQGNSA. V lost 5 bases and J lost 0, with 14 bases in between. CDR3 length: 16 amino acids. The CDR3 bases are TGTGCCAGCAGCCTCAGTTCGAGGAACTCCTACAATGAGCAGTTCTTC. It codes for CASSLSSRNSYNEQFF.

This clonotype was counted at least ten times. This chain links TRBV6-2 or TRBV6-3 with TRBJ2-1, with D unresolved. The CDR3 spans 11 residues. V lost 10 bases and J lost 7, with 11 bases in between. The germline gives CDR1 MNHEY, CDR2 SVGEGT. This CDR3 reads CATRNANEQFF. CDR3 in DNA: TGTGCCACCAGAAATGCAAATGAGCAGTTCTTC.

This clonotype was picked up many times. The chain joins TRBV6-1 to TRBJ2-3; D gene ambiguous. Germline V gene lookup returns CDR1 MNHNS and CDR2 SASEGT. The CDR3 has 14 amino acids. Trimming shortened V by 10 bases and J by 6 bases, and 20 bases separated the two germline ends. The CDR3 loop is CATFPSGVGDTQYF. DNA for the CDR3: TGTGCCACCTTTCCAAGTGGGGTAGGGGATACGCAGTATTTT.

This clonotype has more than one count but fewer than ten. This rearrangement joins TRBV5-4 to TRBJ2-7; 9 bases line up with TRBD1. There are 14 residues in the CDR3. The germline V gene has CDR1 SGHNT and CDR2 YYREEE (reference sequence). With 3 bases clipped from V and 6 bases from J, the junction kept 7 bases outside the gene matches. In DNA, the CDR3 is TGTGCCAGCAGCTGGGGGACAGGGAATAGCGAGCAGTACTTC. Translating it yields CASSWGTGNSEQYF.

This clonotype has more than one count but fewer than ten. The J gene is TRBJ2-2, the V gene TRBV2; TRBD1 is a possible D gene (5 bases). The CDR3 runs to 13 residues. CDR1 is SNHLY and CDR2 is FYNNEI in the germline V gene. Trimming pared 9 bases from V and 2 bases from J, leaving 10 bases between. The CDR3 coding sequence is TGTGCCAGAAAGGACATTAACACCGGGGAGCTGTTTTTT. This gives the protein CARKDINTGELFF. The whole variable domain, remainder taken from reference TRBV2 and TRBJ2-2, is EPEVTQTPSHQVTQMGQEVILRCVPISNHLYFYWYRQILGQKVEFLVSFYNNEISEKSEIFDDQFSVERPDGSNFTLKIRSTKLEDSAMYFCARKDINTGELFFGEGSRLTVL.

This sequence joins TRBV6-1 and TRBJ1-1; TRBD1 is a possible D gene (6 bases). There are 15 residues in the CDR3. Germline CDR1 is MNHNS and CDR2 is SASEGT. With 6 bases removed from V and 1 base from J, the gap between germline ends came to 15 bases. The CDR3 loop reads CASRAPTGGNTEAFF. Here the CDR3 DNA reads TGTGCCAGCAGGGCACCGACAGGCGGGAACACTGAAGCTTTCTTT.

This clonotype appeared a few times. The rearrangement joins TRBV7-9 to TRBJ2-1, with a tentative D call TRBD2 (6 bases). Germline lookup yields CDR1 SEHNR and CDR2 FQNEAQ (reference sequence). V lost 1 base, J lost 9 bases, and 13 bases lay in between. The CDR3 totals 14 residues. CDR3 sequence: CASSLEGGQSEQFF. CDR3 coding DNA: TGTGCCAGCAGCTTAGAGGGAGGACAATCTGAGCAGTTCTTC.

This clonotype came up many times. As DNA, the CDR3 is TGTGCCAGCGGGACAGGGGGTTCACCCCTCCACTTT. Its translation: CASGTGGSPLHF. This sequence joins TRBV12-3 or TRBV12-4 and TRBJ1-6; TRBD1 agrees at 11 bases. The CDR3 covers 12 residues. The junction had 0 bases not matched to a gene; V was cut back by 8 bases and J by 9 bases.

The chain carries TRBV5-4 and TRBJ2-3, with D possibly being TRBD1 or TRBD2 (5 bases each). This CDR3 contains 16 residues. Germline values: CDR1 SGHNT, CDR2 YYREEE (reference sequence). Trimming took off 0 bases at V and 6 bases at J, with 17 bases between the two ends. Here the CDR3 reads CASSLELAGRSDTQYF. DNA of the CDR3: TGTGCCAGCAGCTTGGAGTTGGCAGGGAGATCGGATACGCAGTATTTT.

This clonotype was seen at least ten times. This chain joins TRBV29-1 and TRBJ2-4, with D tentatively TRBD1 (6 bases). CDR3 length equals 14 residues. The ends were cut back, 5 bases at V and 4 bases at J, with 15 bases in the middle. Looked up from germline, CDR1 is SQVTM and CDR2 is ANQGSEA. The CDR3 nucleotides read TGCAGCGTTATCTCGTGGACAGTGAAAAACATTCAGTACTTC. Translation gives CSVISWTVKNIQYF.

Worth noting for this clonotype: A single base separates this from a much larger clone, so it may be a read error. J is TRBJ2-2 and V is TRBV4-3, with D perhaps matching TRBD1 or TRBD2 (5 bases each). The CDR3 loop spans 16 amino acids. The V and J ends lost 4 bases and 4 bases respectively, with 16 bases between them. CDR1 and CDR2 (germline): LGHNA, YSLEER. CDR3 residues: CASSLTGTSTTGELFF. The DNA of the CDR3 is TGCGCCAGCAGCCTCACCGGGACCTCAACCACCGGGGAGCTGTTTTTT.

The J gene is TRBJ2-7, the V gene TRBV6-5; unclear D gene. Trimming removed 5 bases from V and 5 bases from J, with 10 bases in between. Germline CDR1 and CDR2: MNHEY and SVGAGI. This CDR3 spans 12 amino acids. CDR3 in amino acids: CASSPGANEQYF. CDR3 nucleotide sequence: TGTGCCAGCAGTCCCGGCGCCAACGAGCAGTACTTC.

This clonotype was picked up many times. This chain connects TRBV20-1 to TRBJ2-1; perhaps TRBD2 as D (6 bases). The CDR3 length is 15 residues. Trimming removed 2 bases at V and 0 bases at J, with 11 bases between. From germline, CDR1 is DFQATT and CDR2 SNEGSKA (reference sequence). DNA for the CDR3: TGCAGTGCTAGACCGCGGGGAAGCTCCTACAATGAGCAGTTCTTC. Protein sequence: CSARPRGSSYNEQFF.

V and J are TRBV4-3 and TRBJ2-4, with 10 positions matching TRBD1. Germline loops: CDR1 LGHNA, CDR2 YSLEER. The CDR3 has 19 amino acids. Trimming at V came to 1 base and at J to 0 bases, leaving 9 bases not matched to a gene. CDR3 loop: CASSQGDRGSGLAKNIQYF. CDR3 DNA: TGCGCCAGCAGCCAAGGGGACAGGGGATCGGGCTTAGCCAAAAACATTCAGTACTTC.

The sample holds many counts of this clonotype. The chain is built from TRBV6-5 and TRBJ2-7; no definite D call. Germline lookup yields CDR1 MNHEY and CDR2 SVGAGI. This CDR3 has 13 amino acids. V was cut by 0 bases and J by 3 bases, with 6 bases left in between. The CDR3 reads CASSYSKGYEQYV. CDR3 in DNA: TGTGCCAGCAGTTACTCGAAGGGCTACGAGCAGTACGTC.

This clonotype was seen repeatedly, ten times or more. The rearrangement joins TRBV6-4 to TRBJ1-3; D gene ambiguous. CDR3 size: 13 residues. V lost 6 bases, J lost 0 bases, and 6 bases lay in between. The germline gives CDR1 MRHNA, CDR2 SNTAGT. The CDR3 loop reads CASSPNSGNTIYF. The CDR3 DNA sequence: TGTGCCAGCAGCCCAAACTCTGGAAACACCATATATTTT.

The sample holds a few counts of this clonotype. This sequence joins TRBV5-5 and TRBJ2-7; D unclear. Germline values: CDR1 SGHKS, CDR2 YYEKEE (reference sequence). This CDR3 is built from 12 residues. V was clipped by 4 bases and J by 7 bases, with 12 bases between them. The CDR3 coding sequence is TGTGCCAGCAGCGCCGGACCGCTGGAGCAGTACTTC. Encoded protein: CASSAGPLEQYF. Variable domain in full (rest from reference TRBV5-5 and TRBJ2-7): DAGVTQSPTHLIKTRGQQVTLRCSPISGHKSVSWYQQVLGQGPQFIFQYYEKEERGRGNFPDRFSARQFPNYSSELNVNALLLGDSALYLCASSAGPLEQYFGPGTRLTVT.

This clonotype was picked up a small number of times. V usage is TRBV4-1 and J usage is TRBJ2-7, with unresolved D. V dropped 5 bases and J dropped 4 bases, with 9 bases sitting between them. The CDR3 is 12 amino acids. Germline assignment: CDR1 MGHRA and CDR2 YSYEKL. The CDR3 DNA reads TGCGCCAGCAGCGGGGTCTTGTACGAGCAGTACTTC. This translates into CASSGVLYEQYF.

This clonotype was seen ten or more times. The V call is TRBV3-1, the J call TRBJ1-4; the D is unclear. V was trimmed by 4 bases and J by 8 bases, leaving 17 bases between them. CDR1 is LGHDT, CDR2 YNNKEL, per germline (reference sequence). The CDR3 is made up of 15 amino acids. This CDR3 is CASSRGRSLLEKLFF. As DNA, the CDR3 is TGTGCCAGCAGCCGGGGAAGGAGCCTTTTGGAAAAACTGTTTTTT.